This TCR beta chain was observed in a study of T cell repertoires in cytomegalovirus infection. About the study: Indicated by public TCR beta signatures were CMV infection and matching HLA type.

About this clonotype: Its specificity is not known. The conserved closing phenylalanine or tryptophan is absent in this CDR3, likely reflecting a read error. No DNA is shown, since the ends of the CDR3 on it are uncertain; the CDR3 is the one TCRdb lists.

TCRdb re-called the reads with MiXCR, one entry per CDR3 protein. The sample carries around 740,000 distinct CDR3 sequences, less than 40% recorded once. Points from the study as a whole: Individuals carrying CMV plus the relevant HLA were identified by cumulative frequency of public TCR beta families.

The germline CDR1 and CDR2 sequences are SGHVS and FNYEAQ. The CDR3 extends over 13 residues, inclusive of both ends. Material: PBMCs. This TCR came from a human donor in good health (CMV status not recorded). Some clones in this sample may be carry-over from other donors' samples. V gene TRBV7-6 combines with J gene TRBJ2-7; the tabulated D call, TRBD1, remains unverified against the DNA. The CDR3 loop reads CASNTGFGGELYY.